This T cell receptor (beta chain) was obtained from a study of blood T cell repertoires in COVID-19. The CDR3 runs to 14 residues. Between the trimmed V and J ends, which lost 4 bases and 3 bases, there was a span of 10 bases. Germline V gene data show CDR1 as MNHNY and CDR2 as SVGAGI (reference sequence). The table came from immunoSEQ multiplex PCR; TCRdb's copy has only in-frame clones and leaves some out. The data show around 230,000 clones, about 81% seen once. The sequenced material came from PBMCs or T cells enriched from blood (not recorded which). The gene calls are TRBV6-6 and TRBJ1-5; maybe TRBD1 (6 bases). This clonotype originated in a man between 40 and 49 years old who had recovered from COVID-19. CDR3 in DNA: TGTGCCAGCAGTTTGGGACAAACCAATCAGCCCCAGCATTTT. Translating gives CASSLGQTNQPQHF.